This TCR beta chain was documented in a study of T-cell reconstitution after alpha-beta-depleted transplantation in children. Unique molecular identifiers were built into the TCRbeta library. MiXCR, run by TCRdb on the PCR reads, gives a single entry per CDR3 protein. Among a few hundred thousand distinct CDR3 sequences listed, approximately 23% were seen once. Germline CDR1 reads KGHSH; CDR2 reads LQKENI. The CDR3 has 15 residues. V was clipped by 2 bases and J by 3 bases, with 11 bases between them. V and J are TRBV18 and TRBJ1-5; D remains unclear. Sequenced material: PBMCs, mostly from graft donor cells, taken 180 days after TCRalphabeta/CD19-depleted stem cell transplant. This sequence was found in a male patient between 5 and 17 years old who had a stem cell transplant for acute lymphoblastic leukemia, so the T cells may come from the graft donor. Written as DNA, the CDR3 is TGTGCCAGCTCACCAGAGAGAGCTAACAATCAGCCCCAGCATTTT. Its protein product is CASSPERANNQPQHF. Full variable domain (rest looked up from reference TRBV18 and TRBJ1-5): NAGVMQNPRHLVRRRGQEARLRCSPMKGHSHVYWYRQLPEEGLKFMVYLQKENIIDESGMPKERFSAEFPKEGPSILRIQQVVRGDSAAYFCASSPERANNQPQHFGDGTRLSIL.